This is a list of T cell receptor beta chains from one sample in a study of blood T cell repertoires in COVID-19. The method was immunoSEQ multiplex PCR; TCRdb's version includes in-frame clones alone and lacks a portion of them. The top ten clones hold 55% to 60% of a sample with tens of thousands of clones, just over 85% of them seen once. The material sequenced was peripheral blood. These receptor sequences come from a man between 70 and 80 years old with acute or convalescent COVID-19. CDR3s include the opening cysteine and the closing phenylalanine or tryptophan. The D gene is left open where the match is weak. Expanded clones get a size class; other rows say once, few or many, or leave the size out.

clone size,J gene,V gene,D gene,CDR3 protein,CDR3 DNA
.,TRBJ1-4,TRBV7-9,TRBD1,CASSHRDRDEKLFF,TGTGCCAGCAGCCACCGGGACAGGGACGAAAAACTGTTTTTT
.,TRBJ2-1,TRBV5-4,.,CASSGWVDSVGNEQFF,TGTGCCAGCAGCGGCTGGGTGGACTCAGTAGGGAATGAGCAGTTCTTC
.,TRBJ2-7,TRBV12-3/TRBV12-4,.,CASSLLRYEQYF,TGTGCCAGCAGTTTATTGCGATACGAGCAGTACTTC
.,TRBJ2-6,TRBV7-3,TRBD1,CASSLRGQGLAGANVLTF,TGTGCCAGCAGCTTACGTGGACAGGGGCTCGCTGGGGCCAACGTCCTGACTTTC
.,TRBJ2-1,TRBV5-4,TRBD1,CASSLGQGRVNEQFF,TGTGCCAGCAGCTTGGGACAGGGCCGAGTGAATGAGCAGTTCTTC
.,TRBJ2-7,TRBV7-3,.,CASSSEAGTPVYF,TGTGCCAGCAGCTCAGAGGCCGGGACACCCGTCTACTTC
.,TRBJ2-1,TRBV7-2,TRBD2,CASSPRSGGEMGEQFF,TGTGCCAGCAGCCCCCGTAGCGGGGGGGAAATGGGTGAGCAGTTCTTC
.,TRBJ1-2,TRBV6-5,TRBD1,CASSYDRGAYGYTF,TGTGCCAGCAGTTACGACAGGGGGGCCTATGGCTACACCTTC
.,TRBJ1-4,TRBV19,.,CASSHSGGNEKLFF,TGTGCCAGTAGTCACTCGGGGGGAAATGAAAAACTGTTTTTT
.,TRBJ1-1,TRBV18,.,CASGKGVGDQSTEAFF,TGTGCCAGCGGAAAAGGCGTGGGAGACCAAAGCACTGAAGCTTTCTTT
.,TRBJ2-3,TRBV5-1,TRBD1,CASSLFEGAPSDTQYF,TGCGCCAGCAGCTTGTTTGAGGGGGCCCCTTCAGATACGCAGTATTTT
few,TRBJ2-1,TRBV28,TRBD2,CASTPPGGSYNEQFF,TGTGCCAGCACCCCCCCGGGGGGCTCCTACAATGAGCAGTTCTTC
.,TRBJ2-3,TRBV7-9,.,CASSSTGYTDTQYF,TGTGCCAGCAGCTCTACAGGGTACACAGATACGCAGTATTTT
once,TRBJ2-2,TRBV5-6,.,CASAHLQINTGELFF,TGTGCCAGCGCCCATCTGCAGATTAACACCGGGGAGCTGTTTTTT
.,TRBJ1-6,TRBV7-9,.,CASSFPASGSPLHF,TGTGCCAGCAGCTTCCCGGCTTCGGGTTCACCCCTCCACTTT
.,TRBJ2-5,TRBV10-2,TRBD1,CASRGQGSLQETQYF,TGCGCCAGCAGAGGACAGGGGTCACTTCAAGAGACCCAGTACTTC
.,TRBJ2-3,TRBV28,.,CASSRLRADTQYF,TGTGCCAGCAGCCGCCTTCGCGCAGATACGCAGTATTTT
.,TRBJ2-1,TRBV6-5,TRBD2,CASSWGLAANEQFF,TGTGCCAGCAGTTGGGGACTAGCGGCCAATGAGCAGTTCTTC
.,TRBJ2-6,TRBV11-2,TRBD1,CASSNGQGFSGANVLTF,TGTGCCAGCAGCAACGGACAGGGGTTTTCTGGGGCCAACGTCCTGACTTTC
.,TRBJ1-2,TRBV9,.,CASSLRSDPLGYGYTF,TGTGCCAGCAGTTTAAGGTCAGACCCCCTCGGGTATGGCTACACCTTC
.,TRBJ2-1,TRBV10-3,TRBD2,CAISWTSGGVGNEQFF,TGTGCCATCAGCTGGACTAGCGGGGGGGTCGGCAATGAGCAGTTCTTC
.,TRBJ1-2,TRBV19,.,CASALGGRLNYGYTF,TGTGCCAGTGCTTTAGGAGGGAGACTTAACTATGGCTACACCTTC
.,TRBJ2-1,TRBV5-1,.,CASSLVRTNNEQFF,TGCGCCAGCAGCCTGGTAAGGACTAACAATGAGCAGTTCTTC
.,TRBJ1-6,TRBV18,.,CASSPRQGGHNSPLHF,TGTGCCAGCTCACCACGGCAGGGAGGGCATAATTCACCCCTCCACTTT
.,TRBJ2-2,TRBV18,.,CASSPLRDTGELFF,TGTGCCAGCTCACCACTGAGGGACACCGGGGAGCTGTTTTTT
.,TRBJ2-2,TRBV9,.,CASSITGASTGELFF,TGTGCCAGCAGTATAACAGGAGCCAGCACCGGGGAGCTGTTTTTT
.,TRBJ1-5,TRBV7-9,TRBD1,CASSLVSGTGDNQPQHF,TGTGCCAGCAGCTTAGTCTCCGGGACAGGGGATAATCAGCCCCAGCATTTT
.,TRBJ1-3,TRBV4-2,.,CASSPLSAGRNTIYF,TGTGCCAGCAGCCCCCTGTCGGCAGGCAGAAACACCATATATTTT
.,TRBJ2-3,TRBV5-4,TRBD2,CASNVGGDYRTDTQYF,TGTGCCAGCAACGTCGGCGGGGACTATCGCACAGATACGCAGTATTTT
.,TRBJ2-1,TRBV6-4,.,CASKGLPEGEQFF,TGTGCCAGCAAGGGACTTCCGGAGGGTGAGCAGTTCTTC
.,TRBJ1-5,TRBV19,.,CASSRAGAGNQPQHF,TGTGCCAGTAGTAGGGCGGGGGCAGGCAATCAGCCCCAGCATTTT
.,TRBJ2-1,TRBV20-1,TRBD2,CSASHAGGLKEQFF,TGCAGTGCTAGTCACGCGGGGGGGCTAAAAGAGCAGTTCTTC
.,TRBJ1-5,TRBV24-1,.,CAARPGDYSNQPQHF,TGTGCCGCCCGCCCAGGGGACTATAGCAATCAGCCCCAGCATTTT
.,TRBJ2-5,TRBV30,TRBD1,CAWSVDRGLGTQYF,TGTGCCTGGAGTGTCGACAGGGGGCTAGGGACCCAGTACTTC
.,TRBJ2-3,TRBV6-5,.,CASRPGSPDTQYF,TGTGCCAGCAGGCCCGGTAGTCCAGATACGCAGTATTTT
once,TRBJ2-3,TRBV7-2,.,CASSSGVRSDTQYF,TGTGCCAGCAGCTCGGGGGTCCGGTCAGATACGCAGTATTTT
.,TRBJ1-2,TRBV5-4,.,CASSLEIPNYGYTF,TGTGCCAGCAGCTTGGAAATCCCGAACTATGGCTACACCTTC
.,TRBJ1-5,TRBV4-2,.,CASSQGFVSDQPQHF,TGTGCCAGCAGCCAAGGCTTCGTTAGCGATCAGCCCCAGCATTTT
.,TRBJ2-2,TRBV7-2,.,CASSLALFSNTGELFF,TGTGCCAGCAGCTTAGCACTATTCTCAAACACCGGGGAGCTGTTTTTT
.,TRBJ2-2,TRBV9,.,CASSVRDTANTGELFF,TGTGCCAGCAGCGTCCGGGACACCGCAAACACCGGGGAGCTGTTTTTT
.,TRBJ1-2,TRBV6-1,TRBD1,CASSEGTGGGYTF,TGTGCCAGCAGTGAAGGGACAGGAGGTGGCTACACCTTC
.,TRBJ2-7,TRBV5-6,.,CASSSSGSNYYEQYF,TGTGCCAGCAGCTCATCGGGGTCGAACTATTACGAGCAGTACTTC
.,TRBJ2-1,TRBV7-2,TRBD2,CASSSGLAERGSQFF,TGTGCCAGCAGCTCGGGACTAGCTGAGAGAGGGTCGCAGTTCTTC
.,TRBJ2-6,TRBV14,TRBD1,CASSQSGQITGANVLTF,TGTGCCAGCAGCCAATCGGGACAGATAACTGGGGCCAACGTCCTGACTTTC
.,TRBJ2-7,TRBV7-9,.,CASSLDKGKQYF,TGTGCCAGCAGCTTAGATAAGGGGAAGCAGTACTTC
.,TRBJ1-2,TRBV28,TRBD1,CATSRTGIRGNYGYTF,TGTGCCACATCGCGGACAGGGATACGGGGTAACTATGGCTACACCTTC
.,TRBJ1-5,TRBV3-1/TRBV3-2,TRBD1,CASSQDLTGSQPQHF,TGTGCCAGCAGCCAAGATTTGACAGGGAGTCAGCCCCAGCATTTT
.,TRBJ1-2,TRBV5-5,.,CASSLAAGPGYGYTF,TGTGCCAGCAGCTTGGCGGCAGGGCCGGGCTATGGCTACACCTTC
.,TRBJ2-1,TRBV12-5,TRBD1,CASGSGQGYNEQFF,TGTGCTAGTGGCTCCGGACAGGGGTACAATGAGCAGTTCTTC
.,TRBJ1-5,TRBV11-2,TRBD1,CASSLAGTGEQPQHF,TGTGCCAGCAGCTTAGCCGGGACAGGGGAACAGCCCCAGCATTTT
.,TRBJ2-7,TRBV7-9,.,CASSLAFGQNQDEQYF,TGTGCCAGCAGCTTAGCCTTTGGCCAAAACCAGGACGAGCAGTACTTC
.,TRBJ2-1,TRBV27,TRBD2,CASSPPGTSSYEQFF,TGTGCCAGCAGCCCCCCCGGGACTAGCTCGTATGAGCAGTTCTTC
once,TRBJ1-4,TRBV19,TRBD1,CASSIGTGGTEKLFF,TGTGCCAGTAGTATAGGGACAGGGGGAACGGAAAAACTGTTTTTT
.,TRBJ2-1,TRBV7-9,TRBD2,CASSRWSGGAYNEQFF,TGTGCCAGCAGCCGGTGGAGCGGGGGGGCCTACAATGAGCAGTTCTTC
.,TRBJ2-5,TRBV5-1,.,CASSFAGQETQYF,TGCGCCAGCAGCTTCGCGGGCCAAGAGACCCAGTACTTC
.,TRBJ2-1,TRBV9,TRBD2,CASSFGTSRNEQFF,TGTGCCAGCAGCTTCGGGACTAGTCGCAATGAGCAGTTCTTC